In its sample, the clone carrying this T cell receptor beta chain was seen many times. Unique molecular identifiers were incorporated during preparation of the TCRbeta library. TCRdb fed the PCR reads into MiXCR, producing one record per CDR3 protein. The sample records about 610,000 distinct CDR3 sequences, over 9.5% being singletons. The data were obtained in a study of T-cell reconstitution after alpha-beta-depleted transplantation in children. CDR3 length equals 13 residues. V gave up 6 bases and J gave up 0 bases, with 11 bases separating them. CDR1 is DFQATT, CDR2 SNEGSKA, per germline (reference sequence).

The chain uses TRBV20-1 and TRBJ1-1; a weak D match, TRBD1 (5 bases). The sample was PBMCs from the stem cell graft donor, taken from the stem cell graft. The receptor was isolated from a human donor who donated a stem cell graft to a child with acute myeloid leukemia. The CDR3 protein is CSAMDNLNTEAFF. The CDR3 DNA is TGCAGTGCCATGGACAACCTGAACACTGAAGCTTTCTTT.